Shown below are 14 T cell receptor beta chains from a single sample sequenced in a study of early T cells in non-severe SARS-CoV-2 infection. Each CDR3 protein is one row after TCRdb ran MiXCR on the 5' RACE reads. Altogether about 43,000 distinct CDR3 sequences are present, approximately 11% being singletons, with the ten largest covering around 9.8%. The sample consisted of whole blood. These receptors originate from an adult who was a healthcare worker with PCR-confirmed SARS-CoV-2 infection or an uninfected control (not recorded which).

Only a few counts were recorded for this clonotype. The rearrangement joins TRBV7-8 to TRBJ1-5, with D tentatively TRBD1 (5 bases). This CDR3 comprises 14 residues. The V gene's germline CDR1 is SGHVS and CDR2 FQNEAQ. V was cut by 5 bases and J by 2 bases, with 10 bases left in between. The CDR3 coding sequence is TGTGCCAGCAGCACGCAGGGACGCAATCAGCCCCAGCATTTT. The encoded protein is CASSTQGRNQPQHF.

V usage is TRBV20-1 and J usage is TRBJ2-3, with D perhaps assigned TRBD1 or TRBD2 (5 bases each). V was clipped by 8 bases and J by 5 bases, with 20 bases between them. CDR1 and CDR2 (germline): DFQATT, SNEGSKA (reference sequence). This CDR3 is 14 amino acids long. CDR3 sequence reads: CSPARGGRQDTQYF. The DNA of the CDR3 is TGCAGTCCAGCACGGGGCGGACGGCAAGATACGCAGTATTTT.

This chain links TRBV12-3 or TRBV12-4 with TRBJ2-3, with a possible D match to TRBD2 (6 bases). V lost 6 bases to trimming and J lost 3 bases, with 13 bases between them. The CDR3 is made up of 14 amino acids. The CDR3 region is CASRTGLETDTQYF. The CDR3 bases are TGTGCCAGCAGAACGGGACTCGAGACAGATACGCAGTATTTT.

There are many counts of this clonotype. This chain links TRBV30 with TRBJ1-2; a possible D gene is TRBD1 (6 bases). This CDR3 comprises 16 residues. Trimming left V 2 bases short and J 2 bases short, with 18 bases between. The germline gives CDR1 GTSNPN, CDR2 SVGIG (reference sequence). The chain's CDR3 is CAWSSRPTGPNYGYTF. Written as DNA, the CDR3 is TGTGCCTGGAGTTCCCGACCGACAGGACCAAACTATGGCTACACCTTC.

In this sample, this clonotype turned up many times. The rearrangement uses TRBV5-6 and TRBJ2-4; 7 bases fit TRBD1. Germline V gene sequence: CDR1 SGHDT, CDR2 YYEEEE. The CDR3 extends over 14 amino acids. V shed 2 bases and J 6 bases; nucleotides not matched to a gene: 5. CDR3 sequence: CASSLGGRGNIQYF. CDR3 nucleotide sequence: TGTGCCAGCAGCTTAGGGGGCCGTGGAAACATTCAGTACTTC. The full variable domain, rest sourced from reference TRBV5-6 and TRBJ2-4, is DAGVTQSPTHLIKTRGQQVTLRCSPKSGHDTVSWYQQALGQGPQFIFQYYEEEERQRGNFPDRFSGHQFPNYSSELNVNALLLGDSALYLCASSLGGRGNIQYFGAGTRLSVL.

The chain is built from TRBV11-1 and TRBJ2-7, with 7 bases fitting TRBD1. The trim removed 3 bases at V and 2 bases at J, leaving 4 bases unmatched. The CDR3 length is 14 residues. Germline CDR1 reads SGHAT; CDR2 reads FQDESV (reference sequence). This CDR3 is CASSFRGSTYEQYF. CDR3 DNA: TGTGCCAGCAGCTTCAGGGGGTCCACCTACGAGCAGTACTTC. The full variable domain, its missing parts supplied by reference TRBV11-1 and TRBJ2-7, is EAEVAQSPRYKITEKSQAVAFWCDPISGHATLYWYRQILGQGPELLVQFQDESVVDDSQLPKDRFSAERLKGVDSTLKIQPAELGDSAMYLCASSFRGSTYEQYFGPGTRLTVT.

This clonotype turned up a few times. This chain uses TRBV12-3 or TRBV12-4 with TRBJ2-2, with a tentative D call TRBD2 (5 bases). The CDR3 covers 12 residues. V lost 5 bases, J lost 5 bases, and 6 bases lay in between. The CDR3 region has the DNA TGTGCCAGCAGTCCGGGGACCGGGGAGCTGTTTTTT. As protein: CASSPGTGELFF.

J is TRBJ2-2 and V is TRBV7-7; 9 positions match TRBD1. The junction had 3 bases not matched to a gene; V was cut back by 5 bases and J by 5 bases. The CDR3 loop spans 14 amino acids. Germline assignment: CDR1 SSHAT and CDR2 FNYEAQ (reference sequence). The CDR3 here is CASSRDRATGELFF. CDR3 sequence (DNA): TGTGCCAGCAGCCGGGACAGGGCAACCGGGGAGCTGTTTTTT. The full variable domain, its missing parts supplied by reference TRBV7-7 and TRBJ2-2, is GAGVSQSPRYKVTKRGQDVTLRCDPISSHATLYWYQQALGQGPEFLTYFNYEAQPDKSGLPSDRFSAERPEGSISTLTIQRTEQRDSAMYRCASSRDRATGELFFGEGSRLTVL.

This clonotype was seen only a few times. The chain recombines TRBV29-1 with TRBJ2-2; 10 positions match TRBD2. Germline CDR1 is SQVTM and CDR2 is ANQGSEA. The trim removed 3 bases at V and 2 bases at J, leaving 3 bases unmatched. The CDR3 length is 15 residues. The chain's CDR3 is CSVDLAGANTGELFF. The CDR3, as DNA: TGCAGCGTTGACCTAGCGGGGGCCAACACCGGGGAGCTGTTTTTT.

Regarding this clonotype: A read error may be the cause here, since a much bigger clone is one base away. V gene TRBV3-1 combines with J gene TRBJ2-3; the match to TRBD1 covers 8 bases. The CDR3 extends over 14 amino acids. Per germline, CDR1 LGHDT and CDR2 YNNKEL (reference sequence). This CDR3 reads CASSYGQGADSQYF. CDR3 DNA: TGTGCCAGCAGCTATGGACAGGGCGCAGATTCGCAGTATTTT.

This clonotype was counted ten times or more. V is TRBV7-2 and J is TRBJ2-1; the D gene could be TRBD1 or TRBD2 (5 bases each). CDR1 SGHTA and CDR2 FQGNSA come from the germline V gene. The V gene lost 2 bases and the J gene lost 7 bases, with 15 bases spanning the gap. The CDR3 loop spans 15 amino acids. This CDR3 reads CASSLLAGTGNEQFF. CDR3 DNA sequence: TGTGCCAGCAGCTTATTGGCAGGGACGGGTAATGAGCAGTTCTTC.

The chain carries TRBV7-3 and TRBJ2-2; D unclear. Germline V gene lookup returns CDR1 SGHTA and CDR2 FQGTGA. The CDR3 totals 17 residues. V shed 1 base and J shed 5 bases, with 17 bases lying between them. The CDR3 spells CASSLMSPATRTGELFF. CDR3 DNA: TGTGCCAGCAGCTTAATGTCCCCCGCGACCCGAACCGGGGAGCTGTTTTTT.

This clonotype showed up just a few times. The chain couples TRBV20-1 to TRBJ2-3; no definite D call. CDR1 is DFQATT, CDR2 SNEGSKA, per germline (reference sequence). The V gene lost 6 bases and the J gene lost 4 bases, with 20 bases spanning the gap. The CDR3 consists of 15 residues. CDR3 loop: CSARRPETGADTQYF. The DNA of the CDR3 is TGCAGTGCCCGCAGGCCTGAGACCGGTGCAGATACGCAGTATTTT.

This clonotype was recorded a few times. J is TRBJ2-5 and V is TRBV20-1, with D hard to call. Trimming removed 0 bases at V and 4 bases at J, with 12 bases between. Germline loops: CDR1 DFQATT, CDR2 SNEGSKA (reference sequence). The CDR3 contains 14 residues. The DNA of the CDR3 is TGCAGTGCTAGAGATCTGGGCTACCCAGAGACCCAGTACTTC. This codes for CSARDLGYPETQYF.